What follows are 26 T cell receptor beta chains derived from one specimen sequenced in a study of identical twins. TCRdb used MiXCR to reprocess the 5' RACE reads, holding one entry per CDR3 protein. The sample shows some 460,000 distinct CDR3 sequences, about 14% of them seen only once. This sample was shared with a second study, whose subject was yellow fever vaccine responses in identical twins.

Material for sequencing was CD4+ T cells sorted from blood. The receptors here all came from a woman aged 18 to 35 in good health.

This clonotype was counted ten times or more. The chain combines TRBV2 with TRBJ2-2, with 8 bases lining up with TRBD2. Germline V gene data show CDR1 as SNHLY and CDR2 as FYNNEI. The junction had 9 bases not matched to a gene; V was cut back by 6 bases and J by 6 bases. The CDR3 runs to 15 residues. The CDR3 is CASRSLRGGPGELFF. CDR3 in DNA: TGTGCCAGCAGGAGTCTTCGGGGGGGCCCCGGGGAGCTGTTTTTT.

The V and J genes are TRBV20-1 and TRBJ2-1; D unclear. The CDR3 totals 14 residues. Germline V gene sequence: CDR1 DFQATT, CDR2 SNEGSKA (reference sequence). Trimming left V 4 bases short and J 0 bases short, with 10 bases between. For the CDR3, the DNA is TGCAGTGCTAAGGACCACAGCTCCTACAATGAGCAGTTCTTC. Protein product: CSAKDHSSYNEQFF.

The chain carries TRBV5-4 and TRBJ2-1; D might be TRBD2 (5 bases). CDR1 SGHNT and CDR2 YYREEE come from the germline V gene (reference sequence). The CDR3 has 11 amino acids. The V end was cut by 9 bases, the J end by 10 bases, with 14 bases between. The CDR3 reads CATTGVTEQFF. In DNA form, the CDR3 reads TGTGCCACGACCGGGGTGACGGAGCAGTTCTTC.

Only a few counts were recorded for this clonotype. This CDR3 is CASSLAYAVYNEQFF. In DNA, the CDR3 is TGTGCCAGCAGCTTGGCCTACGCGGTGTACAATGAGCAGTTCTTC. The chain is built from TRBV7-2 and TRBJ2-1; D gene uncertain. Trimming cost V 3 bases and J 4 bases, with 13 bases left between them. The CDR3 covers 15 residues. In germline, CDR1 is SGHTA, CDR2 FQGNSA.

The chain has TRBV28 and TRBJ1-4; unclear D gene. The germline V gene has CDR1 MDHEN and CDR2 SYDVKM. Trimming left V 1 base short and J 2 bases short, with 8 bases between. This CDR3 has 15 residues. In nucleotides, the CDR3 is TGTGCCAGCAGTTTATTAGGCAGGACTAATGAAAAACTGTTTTTT. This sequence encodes CASSLLGRTNEKLFF.

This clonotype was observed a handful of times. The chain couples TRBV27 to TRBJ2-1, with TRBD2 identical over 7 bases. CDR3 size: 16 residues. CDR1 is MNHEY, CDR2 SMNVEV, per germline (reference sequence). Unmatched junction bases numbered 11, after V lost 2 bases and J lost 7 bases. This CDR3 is CASSLKSWSGTNEQFF. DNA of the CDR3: TGTGCCAGCAGTTTAAAATCCTGGAGCGGGACTAATGAGCAGTTCTTC.

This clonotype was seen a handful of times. Written as DNA, the CDR3 is TGTGCCACCAGCGAGCCGGGACAGAGCTCCTACAATGAGCAGTTCTTC. Amino acid sequence: CATSEPGQSSYNEQFF. The rearrangement links TRBV24-1 to TRBJ2-1, with 7 bases fitting TRBD1. V dropped 7 bases and J dropped 0; count of bases not matched to a gene: 8. This CDR3 comprises 16 residues. CDR1 is KGHDR and CDR2 is SFDVKD in the germline V gene.

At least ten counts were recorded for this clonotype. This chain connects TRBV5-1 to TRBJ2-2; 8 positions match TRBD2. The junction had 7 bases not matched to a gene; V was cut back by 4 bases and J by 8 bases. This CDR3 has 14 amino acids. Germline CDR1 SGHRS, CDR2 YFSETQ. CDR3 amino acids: CASSPGLVVGELFF. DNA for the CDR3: TGCGCCAGCAGCCCGGGACTAGTGGTAGGGGAGCTGTTTTTT.

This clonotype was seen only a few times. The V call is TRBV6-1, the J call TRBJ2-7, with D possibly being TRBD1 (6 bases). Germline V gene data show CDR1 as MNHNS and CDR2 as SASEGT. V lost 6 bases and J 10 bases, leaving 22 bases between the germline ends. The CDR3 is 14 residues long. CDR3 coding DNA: TGTGCCAGCAGGGTGGAGTTGGGGGCCCTCGGACAGTACTTC. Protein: CASRVELGALGQYF.

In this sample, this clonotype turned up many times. In DNA, the CDR3 is TGTGCCAGCAGGGGACTAGCGGGAGCAGATACGCAGTATTTT. Protein: CASRGLAGADTQYF. The V call is TRBV25-1, the J call TRBJ2-3, with TRBD2 matching 14 bases. CDR3 length equals 14 residues. The germline CDR1 and CDR2 sequences are MGHDK and SYGVNS. J gave up 4 bases and V 6 bases, and 0 bases lay outside the gene matches.

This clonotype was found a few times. CDR3 coding DNA: TGTGCCAGCAGTGAATATATGCACGGACTAGGGGGCCACGAGCAGTACTTC. It translates to CASSEYMHGLGGHEQYF. The chain employs TRBV25-1 and TRBJ2-7; D might be TRBD1 or TRBD2, each matching 7 bases. Germline CDR1 MGHDK, CDR2 SYGVNS. Trimming took 0 bases from V and 5 from J, leaving 20 bases between them. The CDR3 is 17 amino acids.

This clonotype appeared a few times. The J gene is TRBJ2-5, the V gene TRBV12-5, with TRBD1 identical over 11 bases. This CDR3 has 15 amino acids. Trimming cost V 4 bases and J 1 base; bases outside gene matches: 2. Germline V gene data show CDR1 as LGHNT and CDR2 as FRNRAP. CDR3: CASGSGTGGQETQYF. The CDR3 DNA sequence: TGTGCTAGTGGTTCCGGGACAGGGGGCCAAGAGACCCAGTACTTC.

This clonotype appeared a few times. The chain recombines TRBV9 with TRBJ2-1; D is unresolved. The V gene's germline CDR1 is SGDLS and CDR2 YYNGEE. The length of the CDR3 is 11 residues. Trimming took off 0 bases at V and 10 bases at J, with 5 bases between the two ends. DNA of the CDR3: TGTGCCAGCAGCGTAGGGCAGGAGCAGTTCTTC. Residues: CASSVGQEQFF.

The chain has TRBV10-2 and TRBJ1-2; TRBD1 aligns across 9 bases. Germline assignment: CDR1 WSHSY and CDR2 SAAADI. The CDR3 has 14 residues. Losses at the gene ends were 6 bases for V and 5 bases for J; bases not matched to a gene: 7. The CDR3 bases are TGCGCCAGCAGACCACAGGGGGCGGGTTATGGCTACACCTTC. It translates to CASRPQGAGYGYTF.

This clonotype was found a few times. The CDR3 bases are TGCGCCAGCAGCTTGGGAGGCGGCCCAGATACGCAGTATTTT. Encoded protein: CASSLGGGPDTQYF. V and J are TRBV5-1 and TRBJ2-3, with unresolved D. CDR3 length: 14 amino acids. Trimming took 0 bases from V and 4 from J, leaving 9 bases between them. Germline V gene lookup returns CDR1 SGHRS and CDR2 YFSETQ.

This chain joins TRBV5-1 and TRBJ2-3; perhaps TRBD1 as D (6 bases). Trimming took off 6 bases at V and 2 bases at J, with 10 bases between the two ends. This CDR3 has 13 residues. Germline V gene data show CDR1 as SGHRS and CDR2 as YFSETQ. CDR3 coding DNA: TGCGCCAGCACGGACAGAATCACAGATACGCAGTATTTT. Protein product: CASTDRITDTQYF. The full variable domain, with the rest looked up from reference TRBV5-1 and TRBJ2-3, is KAGVTQTPRYLIKTRGQQVTLSCSPISGHRSVSWYQQTPGQGLQFLFEYFSETQRNKGNFPGRFSGRQFSNSRSEMNVSTLELGDSALYLCASTDRITDTQYFGPGTRLTVL.

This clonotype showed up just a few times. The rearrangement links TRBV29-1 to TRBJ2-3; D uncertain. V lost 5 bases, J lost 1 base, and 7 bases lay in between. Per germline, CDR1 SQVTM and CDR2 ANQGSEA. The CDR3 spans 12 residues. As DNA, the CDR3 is TGCAGCGTTCAAGCGCGCACAGATACGCAGTATTTT. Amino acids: CSVQARTDTQYF.

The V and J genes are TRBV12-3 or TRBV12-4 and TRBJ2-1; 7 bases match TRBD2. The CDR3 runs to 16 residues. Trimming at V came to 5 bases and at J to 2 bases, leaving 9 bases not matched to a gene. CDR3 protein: CASSGGGASAYNEQFF. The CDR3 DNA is TGTGCCAGCAGTGGGGGAGGGGCTAGCGCCTACAATGAGCAGTTCTTC.

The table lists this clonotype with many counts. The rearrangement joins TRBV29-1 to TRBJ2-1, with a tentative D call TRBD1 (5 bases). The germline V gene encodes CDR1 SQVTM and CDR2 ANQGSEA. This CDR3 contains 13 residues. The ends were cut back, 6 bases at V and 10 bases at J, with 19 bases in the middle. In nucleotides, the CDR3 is TGCAGCGTGACCGACAGCTTGTCGATGGAGCAGTTCTTC. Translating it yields CSVTDSLSMEQFF.

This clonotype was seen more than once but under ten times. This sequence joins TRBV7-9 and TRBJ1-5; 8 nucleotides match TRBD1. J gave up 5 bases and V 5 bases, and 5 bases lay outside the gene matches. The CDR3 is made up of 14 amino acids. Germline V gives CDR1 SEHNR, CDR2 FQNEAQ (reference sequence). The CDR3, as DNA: TGTGCCAGCAGCACGGACAGGGTTCATCAGCCCCAGCATTTT. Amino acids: CASSTDRVHQPQHF.

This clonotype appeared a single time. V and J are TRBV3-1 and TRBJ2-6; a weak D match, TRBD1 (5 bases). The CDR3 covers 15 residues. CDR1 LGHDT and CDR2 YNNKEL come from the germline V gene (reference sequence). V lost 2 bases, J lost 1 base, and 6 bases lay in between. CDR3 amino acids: CASSQQGSGANVLTF. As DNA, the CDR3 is TGTGCCAGCAGCCAACAGGGATCTGGGGCCAACGTCCTGACTTTC.

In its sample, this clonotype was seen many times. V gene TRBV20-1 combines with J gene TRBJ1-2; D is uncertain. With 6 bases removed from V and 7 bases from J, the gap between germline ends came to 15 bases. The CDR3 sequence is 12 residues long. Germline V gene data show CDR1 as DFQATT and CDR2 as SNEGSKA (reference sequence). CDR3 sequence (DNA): TGCAGTGCCCTAAACCTGCCCTCTGGCTACACCTTC. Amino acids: CSALNLPSGYTF.

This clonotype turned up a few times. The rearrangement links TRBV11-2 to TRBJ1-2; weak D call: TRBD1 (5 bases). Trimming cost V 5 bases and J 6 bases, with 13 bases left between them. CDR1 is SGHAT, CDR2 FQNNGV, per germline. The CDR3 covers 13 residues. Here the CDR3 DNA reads TGTGCCAGCAGCCCGGGCAGGGAGGATGGCTACACCTTC. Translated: CASSPGREDGYTF.

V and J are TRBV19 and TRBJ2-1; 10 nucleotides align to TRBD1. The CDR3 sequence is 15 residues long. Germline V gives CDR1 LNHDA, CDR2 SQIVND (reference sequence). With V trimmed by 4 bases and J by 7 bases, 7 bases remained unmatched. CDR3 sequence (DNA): TGTGCCAGTAGTACGGGACAGGGGCTGGGAAATGAGCAGTTCTTC. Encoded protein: CASSTGQGLGNEQFF.

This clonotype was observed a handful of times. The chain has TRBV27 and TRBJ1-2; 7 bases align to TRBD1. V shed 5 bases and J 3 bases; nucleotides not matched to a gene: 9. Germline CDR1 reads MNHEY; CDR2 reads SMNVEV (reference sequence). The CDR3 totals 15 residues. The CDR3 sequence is CASSDWTGIYYGYTF. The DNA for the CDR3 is TGTGCCAGCAGTGATTGGACAGGAATTTACTATGGCTACACCTTC.

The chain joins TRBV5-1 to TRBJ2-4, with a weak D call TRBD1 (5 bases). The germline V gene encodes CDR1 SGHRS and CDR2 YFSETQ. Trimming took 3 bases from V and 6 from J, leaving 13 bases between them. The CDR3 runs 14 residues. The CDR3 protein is CASSYKEGANIQYF. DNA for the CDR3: TGCGCCAGCAGCTACAAAGAAGGGGCAAACATTCAGTACTTC. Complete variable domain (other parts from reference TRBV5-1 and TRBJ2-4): KAGVTQTPRYLIKTRGQQVTLSCSPISGHRSVSWYQQTPGQGLQFLFEYFSETQRNKGNFPGRFSGRQFSNSRSEMNVSTLELGDSALYLCASSYKEGANIQYFGAGTRLSVL.